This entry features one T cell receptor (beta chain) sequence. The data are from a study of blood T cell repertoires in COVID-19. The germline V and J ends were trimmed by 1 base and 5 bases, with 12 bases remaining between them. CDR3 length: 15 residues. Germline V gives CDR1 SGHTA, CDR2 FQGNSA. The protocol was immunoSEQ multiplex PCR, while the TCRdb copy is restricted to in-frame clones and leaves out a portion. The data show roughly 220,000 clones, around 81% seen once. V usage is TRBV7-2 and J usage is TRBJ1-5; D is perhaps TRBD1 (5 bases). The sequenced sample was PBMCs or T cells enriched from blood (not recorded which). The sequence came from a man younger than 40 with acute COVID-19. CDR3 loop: CASSLERGRDQPQHF. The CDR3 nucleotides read TGTGCCAGCAGCTTAGAAAGGGGAAGAGATCAGCCCCAGCATTTT.